Listed below are T cell receptor beta chains from one sample, sequenced in a study of T cells in Graves' hyperthyroidism and ophthalmopathy. From the multiplex PCR reads, TCRdb called clonotypes with MiXCR, one entry per CDR3 protein. The repertoire includes about 400,000 distinct CDR3 sequences, more than 13% of them detected once, and around 28% sits in the top ten. The specimen was blood. These receptors originate from a man in his fifties with Graves' ophthalmopathy. The CDR3 runs from the conserved cysteine through the conserved F or W. The order of the fields is J gene, clone size, D gene, V gene, CDR3 DNA, CDR3 protein. A D gene is named only where the DNA matches it firmly. The listing skips clone size in some rows; elsewhere it reads once, few, many or a size class.

TRBJ2-5 . . TRBV19 TGTGCCAGTAGTATGCTGGGCAGCGGTTCGTTTTTGACCCAGTACTTC CASSMLGSGSFLTQYF
TRBJ2-1 . TRBD1 TRBV19 TGTGCCAGTAGCCACCCAGGGGGCGCGGACAATGAGCAGTTCTTC CASSHPGGADNEQFF
TRBJ2-1 many . TRBV10-3 TGTGCCATCAGTGCAGGTAGTAGCAATGAGCAGTTCTTC CAISAGSSNEQFF
TRBJ2-7 few TRBD2 TRBV2 TGTGCCACCAGCGGGAGGGCCGCCTACGAGCAGTACTTC CATSGRAAYEQYF
TRBJ1-5 . . TRBV11-3 TGTGCCAGCAGCTCCCGAGGGATCAATCAGCCCCAGCATTTT CASSSRGINQPQHF
TRBJ1-1 many TRBD1 TRBV30 TGTGCCTGGAGTAGTCGCGCGGCAGGGGGATTTCGGTACGGTGAAGCTTTCTTT CAWSSRAAGGFRYGEAFF
TRBJ1-1 few . TRBV7-8 TGTGCCAGCAGCTTAGAGGGGTTGGGGAACACTGAAGCTTTCTTT CASSLEGLGNTEAFF
TRBJ2-5 many . TRBV11-2 TGTGCCAGCAGCTTAGATCTTACTAGGAACAAAGAGACCCAGTACTTC CASSLDLTRNKETQYF
TRBJ2-7 many TRBD2 TRBV29-1 TGCAGCGTTGAATTGAGTAGTAAAACTAGCGGGTGGTACGAGCAGTACTTC CSVELSSKTSGWYEQYF
TRBJ2-1 . TRBD2 TRBV20-1 TGCAGTGCACCCAAGGGGCGGGGGGAGCAGTTCTTC CSAPKGRGEQFF
TRBJ2-7 many TRBD2 TRBV2 TGTGCCAGCAGTGATGATTTACTAGCGGGAGACTACGAGCAGTACTTC CASSDDLLAGDYEQYF
TRBJ2-7 many . TRBV5-1 TGCGCCAGCAGCCCCGATATGAGTCGGGTGTCCTACGAGCAGTACTTC CASSPDMSRVSYEQYF
TRBJ1-1 . . TRBV5-6 . CASSSCASSESRYTEAFF
TRBJ2-1 many . TRBV18 TGTGCCAGCTCACCGCAGACGGGGACATACAATGAGCAGTTCTTC CASSPQTGTYNEQFF
TRBJ2-3 many TRBD1 TRBV20-1 TGCAGTGCGGGTCGGGACAGGCTCACAGATACGCAGTATTTT CSAGRDRLTDTQYF
TRBJ2-1 . TRBD1 TRBV24-1 TGTGCCACCAGTACCGGGACAGGGAGATTCAATGAGCAGTTCTTC CATSTGTGRFNEQFF
TRBJ1-2 . . TRBV14 TGTGCCAGCAGCAGCGAAAACTATGGCTACACCTTC CASSSENYGYTF
TRBJ2-7 many TRBD2 TRBV5-1 TGCGCCAGCAGCTTTGCGGGAGGGCTTGGGAACGAGCAGTACTTC CASSFAGGLGNEQYF
TRBJ2-1 many . TRBV30 TGTGCCTGGAGTGTACGGGGGACAGTTTACAATGAGCAGTTCTTC CAWSVRGTVYNEQFF
TRBJ2-3 many TRBD2 TRBV27 TGTGCCAGCAAGCCGGGACTAGCTTCAGTAGATACGCAGTATTTT CASKPGLASVDTQYF
TRBJ2-3 few TRBD2 TRBV5-1 TGCGCCAGCAGCCCCGGGACTAGCGCTGGTACAGATACGCAGTATTTT CASSPGTSAGTDTQYF
TRBJ1-2 many . TRBV30 TGTGCCTGGAGCCAACAAGGCTACACCTTC CAWSQQGYTF
TRBJ1-2 . . TRBV4-1 TGCGCCAGCAGCCAGTACGGGAAGTTTAACTATGGCTACACCTTC CASSQYGKFNYGYTF
TRBJ2-1 . TRBD2 TRBV4-1 TGCGCCAGCAGCCAAGCCCACTCACTAGCGGGAGTTGTGGTAGATGAGCAGTTCTTC CASSQAHSLAGVVVDEQFF
TRBJ2-7 . TRBD2 TRBV5-6 TGTGCCAGCAGCACACTCGTGGGGAGGGGCGCAACCCCCTACGAGCAGTACTTC CASSTLVGRGATPYEQYF
TRBJ2-3 few TRBD1 TRBV10-2 TGCGCCAGCAGTAACATGGGACAGGGGGCGAGGGATACGCAGTATTTT CASSNMGQGARDTQYF
TRBJ2-3 many TRBD2 TRBV20-1 TGCAGTGCTAGAGTCGGTAGCGGGAGATTTGATACGCAGTATTTT CSARVGSGRFDTQYF